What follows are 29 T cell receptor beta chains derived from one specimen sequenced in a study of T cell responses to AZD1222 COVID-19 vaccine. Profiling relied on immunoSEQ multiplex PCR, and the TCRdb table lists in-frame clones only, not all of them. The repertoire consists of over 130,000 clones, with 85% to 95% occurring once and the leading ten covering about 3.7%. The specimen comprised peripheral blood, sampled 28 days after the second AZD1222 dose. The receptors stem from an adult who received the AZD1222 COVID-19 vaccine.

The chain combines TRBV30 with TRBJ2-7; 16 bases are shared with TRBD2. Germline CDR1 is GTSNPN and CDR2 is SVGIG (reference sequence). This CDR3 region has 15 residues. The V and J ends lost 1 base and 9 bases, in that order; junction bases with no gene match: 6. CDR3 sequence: CAWSAGLAGGPGQYF. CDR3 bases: TGTGCCTGGAGTGCGGGACTAGCGGGAGGGCCGGGGCAGTACTTC.

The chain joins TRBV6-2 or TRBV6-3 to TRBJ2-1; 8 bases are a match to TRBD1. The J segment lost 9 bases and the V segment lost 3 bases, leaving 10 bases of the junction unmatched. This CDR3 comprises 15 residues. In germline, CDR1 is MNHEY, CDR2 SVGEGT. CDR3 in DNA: TGTGCCAGCAGTTATCAGGGGGCCGGGGGCGGTGAGCAGTTCTTC. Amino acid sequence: CASSYQGAGGGEQFF.

The CDR3 coding sequence is TGTGCCAGCAGTAGGGGACAGTACCTCACTGAAGCTTTCTTT. This sequence encodes CASSRGQYLTEAFF. This sequence joins TRBV28 and TRBJ1-1, with 7 positions matching TRBD1. Germline loops: CDR1 MDHEN, CDR2 SYDVKM. The V segment lost 5 bases and the J segment 4 bases; nucleotides outside the gene matches: 7. The CDR3 runs 14 residues.

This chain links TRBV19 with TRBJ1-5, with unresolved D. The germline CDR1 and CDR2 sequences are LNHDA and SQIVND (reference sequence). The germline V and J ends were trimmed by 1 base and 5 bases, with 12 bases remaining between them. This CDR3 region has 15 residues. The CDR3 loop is CASSIGAGGDQPQHF. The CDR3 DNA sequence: TGTGCCAGTAGTATAGGAGCGGGCGGCGATCAGCCCCAGCATTTT.

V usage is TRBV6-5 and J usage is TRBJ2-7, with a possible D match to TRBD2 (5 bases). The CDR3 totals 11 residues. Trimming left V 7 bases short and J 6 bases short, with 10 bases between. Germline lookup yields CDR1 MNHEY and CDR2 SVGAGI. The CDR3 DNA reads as TGTGCCAGCATAGGAGGTCTCGAGCAGTACTTC. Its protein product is CASIGGLEQYF.

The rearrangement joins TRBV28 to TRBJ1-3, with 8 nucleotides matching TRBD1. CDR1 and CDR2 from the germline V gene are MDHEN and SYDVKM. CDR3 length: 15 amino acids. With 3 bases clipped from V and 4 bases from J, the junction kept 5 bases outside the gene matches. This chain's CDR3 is CASSFDRGIGNTIYF. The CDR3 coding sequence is TGTGCCAGCAGTTTCGACAGGGGAATAGGAAACACCATATATTTT.

CDR3: CSVGRETDTQYF. In DNA form, the CDR3 reads TGCAGCGTTGGCAGGGAAACAGATACGCAGTATTTT. J is TRBJ2-3 and V is TRBV29-1; possibly TRBD1 for D (5 bases). This CDR3 is built from 12 residues. CDR1 is SQVTM, CDR2 ANQGSEA, per germline. With 4 bases removed from V and 3 bases from J, the gap between germline ends came to 8 bases.

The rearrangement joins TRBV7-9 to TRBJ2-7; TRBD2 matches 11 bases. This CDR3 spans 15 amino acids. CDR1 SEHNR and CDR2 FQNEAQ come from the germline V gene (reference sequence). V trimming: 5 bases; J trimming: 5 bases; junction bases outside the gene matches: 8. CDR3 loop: CASSTTSGSFDEQYF. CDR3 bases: TGTGCCAGCAGCACCACTAGCGGGAGTTTTGACGAGCAGTACTTC.

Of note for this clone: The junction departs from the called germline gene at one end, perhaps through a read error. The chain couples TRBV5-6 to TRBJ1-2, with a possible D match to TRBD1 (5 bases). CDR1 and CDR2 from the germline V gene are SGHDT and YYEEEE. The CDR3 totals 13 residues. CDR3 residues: CANSLNRNYGYTF. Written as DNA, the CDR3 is TGTGCCAACAGCTTGAACAGGAACTATGGCTACACCTTC. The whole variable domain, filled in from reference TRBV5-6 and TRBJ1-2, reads DAGVTQSPTHLIKTRGQQVTLRCSPKSGHDTVSWYQQALGQGPQFIFQYYEEEERQRGNFPDRFSGHQFPNYSSELNVNALLLGDSALYLCANSLNRNYGYTFGSGTRLTVV.

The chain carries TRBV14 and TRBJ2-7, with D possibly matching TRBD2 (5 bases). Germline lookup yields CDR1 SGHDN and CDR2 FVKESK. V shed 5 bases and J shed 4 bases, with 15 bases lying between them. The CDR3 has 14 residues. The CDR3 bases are TGTGCCAGCAGCTCAACTCGCACGGGGTACGAGCAGTACTTC. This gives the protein CASSSTRTGYEQYF.

The CDR3 sequence is CASKQGGNGYTF. The DNA of the CDR3 is TGTGCCAGCAAACAGGGAGGGAATGGCTACACCTTC. The chain links TRBV27 to TRBJ1-2, with a tentative D call TRBD1 (6 bases). Trimming removed 7 bases from V and 6 bases from J, with 12 bases in between. The CDR3 is made up of 12 amino acids. Germline values: CDR1 MNHEY, CDR2 SMNVEV (reference sequence).

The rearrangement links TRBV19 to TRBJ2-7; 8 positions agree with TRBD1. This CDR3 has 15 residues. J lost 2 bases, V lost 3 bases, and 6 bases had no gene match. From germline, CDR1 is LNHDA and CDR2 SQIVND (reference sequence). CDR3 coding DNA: TGTGCCAGTAGTATGGGGACAGGAGTAACCTACGAGCAGTACTTC. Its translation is CASSMGTGVTYEQYF.

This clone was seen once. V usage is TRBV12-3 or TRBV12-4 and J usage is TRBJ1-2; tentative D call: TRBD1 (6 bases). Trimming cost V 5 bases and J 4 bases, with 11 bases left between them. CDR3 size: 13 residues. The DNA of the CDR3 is TGTGCCAGCAGTAACAACAGGGCCTATGGCTACACCTTC. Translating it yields CASSNNRAYGYTF.

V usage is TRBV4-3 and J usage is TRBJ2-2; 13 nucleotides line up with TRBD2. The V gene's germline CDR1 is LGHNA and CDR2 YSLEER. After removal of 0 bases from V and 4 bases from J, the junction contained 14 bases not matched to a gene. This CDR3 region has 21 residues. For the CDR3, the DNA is TGCGCCAGCAGCCAAGACTCCCCCCCTTGGACTAGCGGGAGACTCACCGGGGAGCTGTTTTTT. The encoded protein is CASSQDSPPWTSGRLTGELFF.

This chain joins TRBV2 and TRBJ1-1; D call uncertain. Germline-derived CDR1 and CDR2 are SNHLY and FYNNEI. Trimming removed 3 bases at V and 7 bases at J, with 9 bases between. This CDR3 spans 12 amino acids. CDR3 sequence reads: CASSDGQREAFF. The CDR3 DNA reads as TGTGCCAGCAGTGATGGGCAGCGTGAAGCTTTCTTT.

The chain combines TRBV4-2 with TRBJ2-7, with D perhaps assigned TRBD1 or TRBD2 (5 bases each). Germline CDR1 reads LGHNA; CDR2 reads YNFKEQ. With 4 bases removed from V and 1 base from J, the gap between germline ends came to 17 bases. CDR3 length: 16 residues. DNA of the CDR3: TGTGCCAGCAGCCGTCAAACCGGGACGGGTTCCTACGAGCAGTACTTC. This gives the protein CASSRQTGTGSYEQYF.

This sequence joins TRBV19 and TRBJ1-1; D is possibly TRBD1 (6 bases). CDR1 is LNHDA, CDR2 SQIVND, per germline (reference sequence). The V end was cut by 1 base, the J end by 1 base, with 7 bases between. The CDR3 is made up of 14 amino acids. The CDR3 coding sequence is TGTGCCAGTAGTATAGCACAGGGGAACACTGAAGCTTTCTTT. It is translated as CASSIAQGNTEAFF. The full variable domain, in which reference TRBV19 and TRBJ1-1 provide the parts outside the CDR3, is DGGITQSPKYLFRKEGQNVTLSCEQNLNHDAMYWYRQDPGQGLRLIYYSQIVNDFQKGDIAEGYSVSREKKESFPLTVTSAQKNPTAFYLCASSIAQGNTEAFFGQGTRLTVV.

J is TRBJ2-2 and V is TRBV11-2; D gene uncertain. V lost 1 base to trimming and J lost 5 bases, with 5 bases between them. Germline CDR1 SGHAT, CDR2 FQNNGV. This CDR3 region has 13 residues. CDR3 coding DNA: TGTGCCAGCAGCTTAGGTGTGACCGGGGAGCTGTTTTTT. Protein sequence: CASSLGVTGELFF. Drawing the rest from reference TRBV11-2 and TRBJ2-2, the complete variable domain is EAGVAQSPRYKIIEKRQSVAFWCNPISGHATLYWYQQILGQGPKLLIQFQNNGVVDDSQLPKDRFSAERLKGVDSTLKIQPAKLEDSAVYLCASSLGVTGELFFGEGSRLTVL.

The CDR3 spells CASSLVRDQETQYF. The CDR3, as DNA: TGTGCCAGCAGCTTAGTGCGGGACCAAGAGACCCAGTACTTC. The chain links TRBV7-9 to TRBJ2-5; D might be TRBD2 (5 bases). V lost 1 base to trimming and J lost 0 bases, with 6 bases between them. The CDR3 length is 14 residues. Germline loops: CDR1 SEHNR, CDR2 FQNEAQ (reference sequence).

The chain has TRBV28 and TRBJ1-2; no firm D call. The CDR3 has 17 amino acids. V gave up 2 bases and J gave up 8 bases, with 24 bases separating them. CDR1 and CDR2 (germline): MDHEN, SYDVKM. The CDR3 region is CASSLGVSGVAREGYTF. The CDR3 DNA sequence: TGTGCCAGCAGTTTAGGAGTATCTGGGGTGGCTAGGGAGGGCTACACCTTC.

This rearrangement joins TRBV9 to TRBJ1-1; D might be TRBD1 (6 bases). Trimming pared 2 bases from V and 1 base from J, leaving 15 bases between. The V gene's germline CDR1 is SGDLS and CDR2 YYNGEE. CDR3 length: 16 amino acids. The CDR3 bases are TGTGCCAGCAGCGTGGGAGCCGGGACACGGAACACTGAAGCTTTCTTT. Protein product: CASSVGAGTRNTEAFF.

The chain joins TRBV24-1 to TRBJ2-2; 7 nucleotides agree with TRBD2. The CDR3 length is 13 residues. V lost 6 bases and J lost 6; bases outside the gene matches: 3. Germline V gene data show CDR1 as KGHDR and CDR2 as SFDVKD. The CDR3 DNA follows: TGTGCCACCAGTAGGCGGGAGTCCGGGGAGCTGTTTTTT. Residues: CATSRRESGELFF.

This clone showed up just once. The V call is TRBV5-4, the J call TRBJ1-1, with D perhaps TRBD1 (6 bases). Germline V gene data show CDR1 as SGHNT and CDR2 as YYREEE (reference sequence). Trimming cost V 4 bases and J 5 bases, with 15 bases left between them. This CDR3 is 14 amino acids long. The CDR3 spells CASSSGGARTEAFF. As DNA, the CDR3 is TGTGCCAGCAGCAGCGGGGGGGCGAGGACTGAAGCTTTCTTT.

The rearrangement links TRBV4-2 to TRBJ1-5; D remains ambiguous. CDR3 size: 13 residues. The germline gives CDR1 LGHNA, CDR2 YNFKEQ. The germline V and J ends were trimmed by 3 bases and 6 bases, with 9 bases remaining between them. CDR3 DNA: TGTGCCAGCAGCCAGGAATTGAGTCAGCCCCAGCATTTT. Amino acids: CASSQELSQPQHF.

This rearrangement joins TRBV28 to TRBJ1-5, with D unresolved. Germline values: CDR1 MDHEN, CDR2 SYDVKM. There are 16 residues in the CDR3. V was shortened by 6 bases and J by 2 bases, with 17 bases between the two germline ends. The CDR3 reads CASRESDRRRNQPQHF. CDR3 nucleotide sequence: TGTGCCAGCAGGGAGAGTGACCGTCGACGCAATCAGCCCCAGCATTTT.

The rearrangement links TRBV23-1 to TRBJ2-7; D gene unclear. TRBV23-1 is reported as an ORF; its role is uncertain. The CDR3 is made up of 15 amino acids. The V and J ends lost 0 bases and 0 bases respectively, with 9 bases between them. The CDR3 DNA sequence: TGCGCCAGCAGTCAATCGTTTCACCGCTCCTACGAGCAGTACTTC. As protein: CASSQSFHRSYEQYF.

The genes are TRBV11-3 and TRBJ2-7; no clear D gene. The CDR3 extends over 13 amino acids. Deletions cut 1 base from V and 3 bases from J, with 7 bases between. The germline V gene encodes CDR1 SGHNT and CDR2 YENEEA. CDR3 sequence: CASSLAGHYEQYF. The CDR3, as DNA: TGTGCCAGCAGCTTAGCCGGGCACTACGAGCAGTACTTC.

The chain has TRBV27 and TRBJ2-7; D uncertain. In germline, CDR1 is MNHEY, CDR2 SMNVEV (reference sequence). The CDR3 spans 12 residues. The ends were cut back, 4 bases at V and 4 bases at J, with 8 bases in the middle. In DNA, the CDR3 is TGTGCCAGCAGTTCCCTCCCGTACGAGCAGTACTTC. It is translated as CASSSLPYEQYF.

CDR3 DNA: TGTGCCAGCATTGAGAAACTCACAGATACGCAGTATTTT. It is translated as CASIEKLTDTQYF. The chain has TRBV28 and TRBJ2-3, with D unclear. The V end was cut by 7 bases, the J end by 2 bases, with 10 bases between. CDR1 is MDHEN and CDR2 is SYDVKM in the germline V gene. This CDR3 comprises 13 residues.